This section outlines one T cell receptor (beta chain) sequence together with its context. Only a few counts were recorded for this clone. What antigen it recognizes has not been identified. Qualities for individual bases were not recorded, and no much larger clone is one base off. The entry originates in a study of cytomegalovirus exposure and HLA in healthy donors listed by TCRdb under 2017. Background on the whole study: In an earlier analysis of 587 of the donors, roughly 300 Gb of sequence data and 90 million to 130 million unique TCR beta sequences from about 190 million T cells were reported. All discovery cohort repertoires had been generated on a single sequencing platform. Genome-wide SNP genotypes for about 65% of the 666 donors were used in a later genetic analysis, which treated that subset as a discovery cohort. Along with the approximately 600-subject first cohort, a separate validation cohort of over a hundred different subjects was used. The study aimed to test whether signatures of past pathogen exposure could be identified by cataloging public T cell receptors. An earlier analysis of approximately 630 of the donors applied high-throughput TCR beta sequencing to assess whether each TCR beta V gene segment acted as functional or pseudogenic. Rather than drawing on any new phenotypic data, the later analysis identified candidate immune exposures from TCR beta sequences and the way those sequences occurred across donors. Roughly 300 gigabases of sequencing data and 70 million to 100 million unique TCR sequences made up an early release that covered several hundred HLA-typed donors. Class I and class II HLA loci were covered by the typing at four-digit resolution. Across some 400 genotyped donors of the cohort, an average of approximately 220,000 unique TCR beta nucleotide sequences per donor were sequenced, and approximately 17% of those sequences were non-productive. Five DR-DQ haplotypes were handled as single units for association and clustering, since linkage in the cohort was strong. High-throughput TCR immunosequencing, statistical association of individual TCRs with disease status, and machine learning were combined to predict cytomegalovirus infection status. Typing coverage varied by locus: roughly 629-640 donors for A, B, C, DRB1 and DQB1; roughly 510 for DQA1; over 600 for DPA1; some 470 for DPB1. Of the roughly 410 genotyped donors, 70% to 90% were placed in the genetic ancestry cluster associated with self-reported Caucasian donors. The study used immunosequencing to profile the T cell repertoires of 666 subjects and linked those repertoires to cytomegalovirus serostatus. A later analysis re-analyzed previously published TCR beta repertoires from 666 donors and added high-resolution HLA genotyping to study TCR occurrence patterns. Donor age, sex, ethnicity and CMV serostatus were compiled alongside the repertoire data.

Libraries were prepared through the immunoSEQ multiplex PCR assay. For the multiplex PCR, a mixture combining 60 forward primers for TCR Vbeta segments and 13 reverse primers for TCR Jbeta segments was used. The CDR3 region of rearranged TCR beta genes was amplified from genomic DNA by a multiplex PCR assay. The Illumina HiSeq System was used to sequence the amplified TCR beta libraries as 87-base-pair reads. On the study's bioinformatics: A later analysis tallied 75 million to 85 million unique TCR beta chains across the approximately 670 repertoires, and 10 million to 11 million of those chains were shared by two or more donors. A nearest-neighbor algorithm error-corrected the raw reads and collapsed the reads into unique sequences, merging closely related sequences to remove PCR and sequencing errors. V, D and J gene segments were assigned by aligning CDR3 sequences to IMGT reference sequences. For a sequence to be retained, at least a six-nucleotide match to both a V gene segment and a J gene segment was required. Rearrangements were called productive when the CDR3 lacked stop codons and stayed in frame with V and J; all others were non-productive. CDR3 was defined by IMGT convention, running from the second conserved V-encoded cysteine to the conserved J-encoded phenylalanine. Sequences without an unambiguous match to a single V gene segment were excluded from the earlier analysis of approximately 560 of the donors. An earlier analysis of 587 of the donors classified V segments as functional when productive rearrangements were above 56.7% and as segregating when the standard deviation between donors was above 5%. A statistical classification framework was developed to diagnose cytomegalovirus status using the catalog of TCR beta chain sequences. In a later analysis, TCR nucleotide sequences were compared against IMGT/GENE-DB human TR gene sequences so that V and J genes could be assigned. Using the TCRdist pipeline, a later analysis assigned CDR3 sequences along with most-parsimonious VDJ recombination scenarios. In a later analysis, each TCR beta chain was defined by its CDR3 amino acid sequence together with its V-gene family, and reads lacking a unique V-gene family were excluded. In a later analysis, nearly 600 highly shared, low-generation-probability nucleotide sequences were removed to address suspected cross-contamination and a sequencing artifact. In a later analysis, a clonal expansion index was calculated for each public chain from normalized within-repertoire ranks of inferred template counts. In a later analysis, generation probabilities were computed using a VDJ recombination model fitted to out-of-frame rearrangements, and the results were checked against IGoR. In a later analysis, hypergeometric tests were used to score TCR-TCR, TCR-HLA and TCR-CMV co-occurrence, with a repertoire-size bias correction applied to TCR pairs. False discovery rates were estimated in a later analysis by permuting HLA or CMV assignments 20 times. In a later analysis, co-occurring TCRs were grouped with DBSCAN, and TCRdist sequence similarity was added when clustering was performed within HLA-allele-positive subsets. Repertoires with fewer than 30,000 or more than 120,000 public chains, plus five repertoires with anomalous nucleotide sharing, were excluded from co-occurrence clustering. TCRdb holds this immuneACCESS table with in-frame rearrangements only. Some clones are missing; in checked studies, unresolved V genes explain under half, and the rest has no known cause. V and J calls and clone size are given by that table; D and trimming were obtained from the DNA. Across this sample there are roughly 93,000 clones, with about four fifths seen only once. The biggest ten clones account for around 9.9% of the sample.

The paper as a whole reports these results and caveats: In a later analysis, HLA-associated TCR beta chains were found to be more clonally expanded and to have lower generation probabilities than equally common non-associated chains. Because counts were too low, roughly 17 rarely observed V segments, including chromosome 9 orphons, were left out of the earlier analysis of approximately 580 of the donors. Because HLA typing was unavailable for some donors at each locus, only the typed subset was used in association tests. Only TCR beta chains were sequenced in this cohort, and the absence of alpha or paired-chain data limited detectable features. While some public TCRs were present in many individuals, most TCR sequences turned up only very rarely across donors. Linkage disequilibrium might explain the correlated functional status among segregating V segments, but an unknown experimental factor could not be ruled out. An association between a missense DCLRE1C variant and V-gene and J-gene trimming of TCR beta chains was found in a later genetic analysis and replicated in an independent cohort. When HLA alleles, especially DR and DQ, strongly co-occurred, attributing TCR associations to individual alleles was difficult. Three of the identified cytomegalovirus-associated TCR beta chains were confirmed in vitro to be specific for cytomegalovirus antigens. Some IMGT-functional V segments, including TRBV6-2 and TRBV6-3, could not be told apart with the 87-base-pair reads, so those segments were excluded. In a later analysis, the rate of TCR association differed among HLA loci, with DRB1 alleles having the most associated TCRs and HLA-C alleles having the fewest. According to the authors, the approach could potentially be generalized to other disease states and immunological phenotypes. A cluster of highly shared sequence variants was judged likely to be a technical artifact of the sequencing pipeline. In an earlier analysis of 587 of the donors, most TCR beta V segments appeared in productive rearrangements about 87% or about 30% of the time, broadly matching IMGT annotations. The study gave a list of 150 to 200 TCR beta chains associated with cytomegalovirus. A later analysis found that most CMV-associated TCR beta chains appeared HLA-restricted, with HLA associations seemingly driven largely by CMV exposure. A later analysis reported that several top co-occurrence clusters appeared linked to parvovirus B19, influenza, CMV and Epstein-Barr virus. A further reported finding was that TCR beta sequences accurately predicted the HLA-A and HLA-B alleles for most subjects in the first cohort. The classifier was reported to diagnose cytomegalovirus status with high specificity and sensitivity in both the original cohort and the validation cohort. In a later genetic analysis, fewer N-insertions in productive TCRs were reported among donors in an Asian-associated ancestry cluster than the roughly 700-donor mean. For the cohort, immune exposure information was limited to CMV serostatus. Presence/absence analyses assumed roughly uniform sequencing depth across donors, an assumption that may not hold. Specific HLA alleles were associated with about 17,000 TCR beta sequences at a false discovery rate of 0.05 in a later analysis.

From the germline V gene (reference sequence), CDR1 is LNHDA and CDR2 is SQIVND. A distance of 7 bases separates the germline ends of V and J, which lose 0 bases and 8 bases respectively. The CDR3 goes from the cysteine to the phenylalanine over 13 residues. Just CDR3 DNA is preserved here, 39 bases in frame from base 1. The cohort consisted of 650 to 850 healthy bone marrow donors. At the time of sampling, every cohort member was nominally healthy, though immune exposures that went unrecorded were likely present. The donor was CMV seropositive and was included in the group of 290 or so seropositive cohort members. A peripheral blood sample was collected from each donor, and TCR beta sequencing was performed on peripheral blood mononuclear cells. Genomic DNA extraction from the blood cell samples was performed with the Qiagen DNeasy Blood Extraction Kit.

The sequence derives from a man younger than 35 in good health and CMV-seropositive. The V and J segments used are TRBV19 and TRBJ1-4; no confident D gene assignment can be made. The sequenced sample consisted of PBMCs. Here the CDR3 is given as CASSIDRGEKLFF. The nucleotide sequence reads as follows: TGTGCCAGTAGTATAGATCGAGGGGAAAAACTGTTTTTT.